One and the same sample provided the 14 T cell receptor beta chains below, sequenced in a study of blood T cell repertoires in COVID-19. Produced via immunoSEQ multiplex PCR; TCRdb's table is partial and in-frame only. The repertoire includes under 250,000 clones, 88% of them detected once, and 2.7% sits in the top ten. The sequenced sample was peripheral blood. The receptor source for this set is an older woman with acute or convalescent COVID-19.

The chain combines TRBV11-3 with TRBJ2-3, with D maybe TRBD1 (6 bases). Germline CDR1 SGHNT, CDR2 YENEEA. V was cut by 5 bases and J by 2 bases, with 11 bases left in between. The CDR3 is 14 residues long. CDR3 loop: CASSPDSLTDTQYF. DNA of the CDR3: TGTGCCAGCAGCCCGGACAGCCTCACAGATACGCAGTATTTT.

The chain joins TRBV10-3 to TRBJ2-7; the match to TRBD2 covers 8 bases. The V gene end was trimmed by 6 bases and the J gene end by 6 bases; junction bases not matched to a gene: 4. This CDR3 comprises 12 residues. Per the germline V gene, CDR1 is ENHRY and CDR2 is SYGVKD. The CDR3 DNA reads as TGTGCCATCAGGGGGACTAGTGCCGAGCAGTACTTC. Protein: CAIRGTSAEQYF.

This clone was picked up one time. CDR3 coding DNA: TGTGCCAGCAGCCAAGGAGGGACGGGAGTATTGTCCTACGAGCAGTACTTC. Protein product: CASSQGGTGVLSYEQYF. This chain uses TRBV3-1 (or the pseudogene TRBV3-2) with TRBJ2-7; weak D call: TRBD2 (6 bases). In germline, CDR1 is LGHDT, CDR2 YNNKEL (reference sequence). This CDR3 spans 17 amino acids. Deletions cut 1 base from V and 1 base from J, with 17 bases between.

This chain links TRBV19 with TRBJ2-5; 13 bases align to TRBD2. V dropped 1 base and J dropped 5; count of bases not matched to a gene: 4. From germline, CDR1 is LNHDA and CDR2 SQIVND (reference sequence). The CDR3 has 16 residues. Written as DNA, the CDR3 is TGTGCCAGTAGTATAGGGACTAGCGGGAGTGGGGAGACCCAGTACTTC. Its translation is CASSIGTSGSGETQYF.

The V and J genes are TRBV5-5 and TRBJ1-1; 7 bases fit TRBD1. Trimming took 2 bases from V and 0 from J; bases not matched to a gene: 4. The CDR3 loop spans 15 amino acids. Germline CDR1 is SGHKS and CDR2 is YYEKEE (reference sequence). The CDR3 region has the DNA TGTGCCAGCAGCTTTCCAGGGGGGATGAACACTGAAGCTTTCTTT. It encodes CASSFPGGMNTEAFF.

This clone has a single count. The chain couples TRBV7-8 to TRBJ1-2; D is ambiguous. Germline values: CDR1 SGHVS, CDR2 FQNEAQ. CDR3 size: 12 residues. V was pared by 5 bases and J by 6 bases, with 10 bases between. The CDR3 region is CASSPREDGYTF. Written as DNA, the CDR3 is TGTGCCAGCAGCCCCCGAGAGGATGGCTACACCTTC.

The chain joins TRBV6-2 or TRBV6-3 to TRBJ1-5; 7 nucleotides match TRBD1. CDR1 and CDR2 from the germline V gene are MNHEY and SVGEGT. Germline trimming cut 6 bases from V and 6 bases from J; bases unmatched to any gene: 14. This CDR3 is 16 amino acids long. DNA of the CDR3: TGTGCCAGCAGCCCATACAGGGGCGGTGTGGGTCAGCCCCAGCATTTT. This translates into CASSPYRGGVGQPQHF.

CDR3 sequence reads: CASSFTSGGAPDTQYF. CDR3 DNA sequence: TGTGCCAGCAGCTTTACTAGCGGGGGGGCCCCAGATACGCAGTATTTT. The J gene is TRBJ2-3, the V gene TRBV7-3; 13 bases are a match to TRBD2. Losses at the gene ends were 3 bases for V and 4 bases for J; bases not matched to a gene: 4. CDR1 and CDR2 (germline): SGHTA, FQGTGA. This CDR3 has 16 amino acids.

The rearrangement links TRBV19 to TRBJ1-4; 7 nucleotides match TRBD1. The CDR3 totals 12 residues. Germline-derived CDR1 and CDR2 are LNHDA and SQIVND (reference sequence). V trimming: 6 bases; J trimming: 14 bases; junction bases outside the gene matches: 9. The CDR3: CASSDRVGFLFF. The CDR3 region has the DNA TGTGCCAGTAGCGACAGGGTGGGGTTTCTGTTTTTT.

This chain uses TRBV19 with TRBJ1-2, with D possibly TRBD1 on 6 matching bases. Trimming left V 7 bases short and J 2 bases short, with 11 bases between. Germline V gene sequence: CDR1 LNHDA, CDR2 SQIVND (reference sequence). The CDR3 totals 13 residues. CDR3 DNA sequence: TGTGCCAGTACCCCGGACAGCAACTATGGCTACACCTTC. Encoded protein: CASTPDSNYGYTF.

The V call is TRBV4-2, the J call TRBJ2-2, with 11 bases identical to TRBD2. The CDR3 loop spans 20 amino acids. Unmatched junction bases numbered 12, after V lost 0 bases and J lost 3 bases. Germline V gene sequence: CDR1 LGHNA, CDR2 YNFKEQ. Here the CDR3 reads CASSQEALAGVLSHTGELFF. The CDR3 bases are TGTGCCAGCAGCCAAGAAGCACTAGCGGGAGTCCTATCACACACCGGGGAGCTGTTTTTT.

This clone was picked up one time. The CDR3 sequence: CASSSPDFGPQHF. CDR3 DNA sequence: TGTGCCAGCAGCTCCCCGGACTTTGGCCCCCAGCATTTT. The genes are TRBV12-3 or TRBV12-4 and TRBJ1-5, with D hard to call. The CDR3 is 13 residues long. V shed 6 bases and J shed 10 bases, with 16 bases lying between them.

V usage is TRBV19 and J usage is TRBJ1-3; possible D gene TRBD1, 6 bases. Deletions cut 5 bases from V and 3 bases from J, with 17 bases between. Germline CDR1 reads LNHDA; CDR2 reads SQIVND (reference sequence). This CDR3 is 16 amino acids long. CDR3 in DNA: TGTGCCAGTAGTGACCCCACAGGGAATCGTGGAAACACCATATATTTT. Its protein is CASSDPTGNRGNTIYF.

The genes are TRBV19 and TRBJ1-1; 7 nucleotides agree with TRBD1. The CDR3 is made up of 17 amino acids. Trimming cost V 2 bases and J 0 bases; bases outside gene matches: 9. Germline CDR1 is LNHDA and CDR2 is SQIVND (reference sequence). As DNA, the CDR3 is TGTGCCAGTAGTATAAAAAGGGGGCTCGGGTTGAACACTGAAGCTTTCTTT. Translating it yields CASSIKRGLGLNTEAFF.